This record concerns one T cell receptor (beta chain) sequence. This clone is identified as medium-sized (0.01 to 0.1%). Its antigen specificity is not known. Base qualities are not recorded, but no much larger clone differs from it by a single base. At the DNA level, this CDR3 is encoded by other sequences in the same sample as well. This sample is drawn from a study of shared clonotypes between healthy human individuals (TCRdb year 2020). About the full investigation: A couple of women and a few men aged 18 to 49 years were included in the cohort. To estimate repertoire size and how much clonotype sharing occurs between individuals, the study deeply sequenced the blood TCR repertoires of five healthy adults. Libraries were prepared and TCR repertoires were sequenced by different laboratories using diverse techniques, in order to increase sequencing depth and limit assay-specific biases. Each donor's leukapheresis produced roughly between roughly 0.85 and 9.5 billion PBMCs. The paper as a whole reports these results and caveats: The genetic and exposure-history diversity represented was limited by the small number of donors. Pairwise subsampling indicated that sequencing depth was expected to affect the degree of clonotype sharing among donors. Sampling was restricted to blood, and TCR repertoires in tissues likely differ from the TCR repertoires found in blood.

Using the deep immunoSEQ assay, multiplex PCR amplified TCR CDR3 regions from genomic DNA. Extracted genomic DNA from each cell subset was distributed evenly across all wells of several immunoSEQ 96-well plates, and each plate was treated as a replicate. For unsorted PBMC, approximately 310 ng genomic DNA, equal to 30,000 or so T cell genomes, was loaded into each replicate PCR. Genomic DNA from unsorted PBMC was sequenced over ten immunoSEQ deep assay plates. Purified libraries were quantified with a Qubit 3.0 fluorometer, sized on a Bioanalyzer 2100, and re-quantified with the KAPA Library Quantification kit. Every immunoSEQ 96-well plate was sequenced on a separate single-read 150-cycle Illumina NextSeq 550 flow cell. As for the authors' bioinformatics: Because only junctional sequences without quality scores were contained in the immunoSEQ output, filtering matching that applied to full-length reads could not be performed. Sequences were annotated with PyIR, a Python wrapper for IgBLAST v1.9, and V/J genes and CDR3 were assigned using IMGT germline references. Reads with weak V/J assignments (E-value above 1e-6), missing CDR3, stop codons, out-of-frame junctions, or ambiguous translated residues were removed. V3J clonotypes were defined as sequences sharing an identical inferred V gene, J gene, and CDR3 amino acid sequence. The percentage overlap between two repertoires was calculated by dividing the number of shared unique clonotypes by the size of the smaller repertoire. RTK rarefaction, the Chao1 estimator, and Recon v2.1 estimates of unobserved clonotypes were used to assess repertoire richness. TCRdb provides this immuneACCESS table in a form limited to in-frame rearrangements. Some clones are lacking; in checked studies, under half of them reflect an unresolved V gene, and why the rest are absent is not known. That table is the source of V, J and clone size, and D and trimming were worked out from the DNA. Within this sample are approximately 460,000 clones, with roughly three quarters of them counted one time only. The top ten hold about 12% of the sample.

Healthy HIV-negative adults with no recently reported acute infections or vaccinations were included as donors. Every donor was a Caucasian adult residing in Nashville, Tennessee, USA. In the unsorted samples, 70 million to 95 million PBMCs were counted, and genomic DNA was extracted using the QIAamp DNA Blood Mini kit. Blood was collected by leukapheresis, and PBMCs were isolated by Ficoll-Histopaque density gradient centrifugation and then cryopreserved in liquid nitrogen vapor phase. The source of this sequence is a woman aged 35 to 49 in good health. Some clones in this sample may be carry-over from other donors' samples. Sequencing was performed on PBMCs.

In nucleotides, the sequence is TGTGCCAGCAGTTTAAGCAGGGACACTGAAGCTTTCTTT. It codes for CASSLSRDTEAFF. This chain is built from TRBV27 and TRBJ1-1; TRBD1 is a possible D gene, resting on 5 matching bases. Cut back by 2 bases and 3 bases, the V and J ends lie 7 bases apart. The CDR3 measures 13 amino acids from cysteine to phenylalanine. Of the read, only the CDR3 DNA is kept; its 39 bases are in frame from base 1. The germline V gene (reference sequence) supplies CDR1 MNHEY and CDR2 SMNVEV.